Listed below are T cell receptor beta chains from one sample, sequenced in a study of T cell responses to AZD1222 COVID-19 vaccine. Measured with immunoSEQ multiplex PCR; TCRdb has only the in-frame clones, and not every one. The sample yields approximately 180,000 clones, around nine tenths seen once. This specimen consisted of peripheral blood, obtained 28 days after the second AZD1222 dose. The receptors were sampled from an adult who received the AZD1222 COVID-19 vaccine. The CDR3 runs from the conserved cysteine through the conserved F or W. Each record gives: CDR3 length, clone size, D gene, J gene, V gene, CDR3 DNA, CDR3 protein. A D gene is named only where the DNA matches it firmly. The size of a clone is reported for some rows only, either as once, few or many, or as a class for expanded clones.

14 | - | TRBD1 | TRBJ1-5 | TRBV14 | TGTGCCAGCAGCCCGACAGGGGGCCGTCAGCCCCAGCATTTT | CASSPTGGRQPQHF
15 | - | TRBD2 | TRBJ2-5 | TRBV28 | TGTGCCAGCAGTCCCACTAGCGGGAGCCAAGAGACCCAGTACTTC | CASSPTSGSQETQYF
16 | once | - | TRBJ2-4 | TRBV6-2/TRBV6-3 | TGTGCCAGCAGTTACTCGGCGGCGGGAACCAAAAACATTCAGTACTTC | CASSYSAAGTKNIQYF
15 | few | - | TRBJ1-1 | TRBV18 | TGTGCCAGCTCGCAAAATGGACAGCCCAACACTGAAGCTTTCTTT | CASSQNGQPNTEAFF
17 | - | - | TRBJ2-1 | TRBV5-6 | TGTGCCAGCAGCTCGGCCCAGAGCGCCCAGTCTGGCAATGAGCAGTTCTTC | CASSSAQSAQSGNEQFF
17 | - | TRBD2 | TRBJ2-2 | TRBV9 | TGTGCCAGCAGCCTCCTTGGGGCGGGAGCCTTGGCCGGGGAGCTGTTTTTT | CASSLLGAGALAGELFF
16 | - | TRBD1 | TRBJ2-4 | TRBV28 | TGTGCCAGCAGGGCTCCTGGACAGGGGGCCAAAAACATTCAGTACTTC | CASRAPGQGAKNIQYF
15 | once | TRBD2 | TRBJ2-7 | TRBV28 | TGTGCCAGCAGCCCGACTAGCGGGGGCGCCTACGAGCAGTACTTC | CASSPTSGGAYEQYF
15 | - | - | TRBJ1-1 | TRBV7-9 | TGTGCCAGCAGCTTAGTTGGAGGGCGAGGAACTGAAGCTTTCTTT | CASSLVGGRGTEAFF
18 | - | TRBD2 | TRBJ2-1 | TRBV19 | TGTGCCAGTAGTATTAGGGAGGTAGCGGGGCTCTCCTACAATGAGCAGTTCTTC | CASSIREVAGLSYNEQFF
13 | once | - | TRBJ2-2 | TRBV7-2 | TGTGCCAGCAGCCTGATCAACACCGGGGAGCTGTTTTTT | CASSLINTGELFF
15 | - | TRBD2 | TRBJ2-1 | TRBV19 | TGTGCCAGTAGTGCTAGCGGGAGGCCCTACAATGAGCAGTTCTTC | CASSASGRPYNEQFF
18 | - | TRBD2 | TRBJ2-2 | TRBV5-8 | TGTGCCAGCAGCGCCGGACTAGCGGGAGGATCGAACACCGGGGAGCTGTTTTTT | CASSAGLAGGSNTGELFF
11 | - | - | TRBJ2-1 | TRBV12-3/TRBV12-4 | TGTGCCAGCAGCCCTGGGGGGGAGCAGTTCTTC | CASSPGGEQFF
13 | - | TRBD1 | TRBJ1-2 | TRBV5-4 | TGTGCCAGCAGCTTTGAGACAGGGGGCGGCTACACCTTC | CASSFETGGGYTF
16 | - | - | TRBJ2-3 | TRBV4-2 | TGTGCCAGCAGCCAAGATCGCCGGGGTAGCACAGATACGCAGTATTTT | CASSQDRRGSTDTQYF
11 | - | - | TRBJ2-3 | TRBV20-1 | TGCAGTGCGGGAGCCGCAGATACGCAGTATTTT | CSAGAADTQYF
15 | - | - | TRBJ2-7 | TRBV4-3 | TGCGCCAGCAGCCAAGCTCAACAGGGGGGGAACGAGCAGTACTTC | CASSQAQQGGNEQYF
15 | - | - | TRBJ2-1 | TRBV20-1 | TGCAGTGCTAGTCAACTGCCTAGCTCCTACAATGAGCAGTTCTTC | CSASQLPSSYNEQFF
13 | - | TRBD1 | TRBJ1-2 | TRBV6-2/TRBV6-3 | TGTGCCAGCAGCCCCGGGACAGGGGGTCCCTACACCTTC | CASSPGTGGPYTF
16 | - | TRBD1 | TRBJ1-5 | TRBV5-1 | TGCGCCAGCAGCCCGGGGGACAGTTTTTTCGGTCAGCCCCAGCATTTT | CASSPGDSFFGQPQHF
14 | - | TRBD1 | TRBJ2-7 | TRBV4-2 | TGTGCCAGCAGCCCAGGGACAGGGAACTACGAGCAGTACTTC | CASSPGTGNYEQYF
15 | - | - | TRBJ1-6 | TRBV20-1 | TGCAGTGCTAGTTACAAGGAGGCATATAATTCACCCCTCCACTTT | CSASYKEAYNSPLHF
17 | - | TRBD1 | TRBJ2-2 | TRBV7-9 | TGTGCCAGCAGCCCCTCCCGGGGACAGAAGAACACCGGGGAGCTGTTTTTT | CASSPSRGQKNTGELFF
17 | - | TRBD1 | TRBJ2-2 | TRBV7-2 | TGTGCCAGCAGCCCTTATCCAGGGGGCATGAGCACCGGGGAGCTGTTTTTT | CASSPYPGGMSTGELFF